Below, 27 T cell receptor beta chains from the same sample are listed, as sequenced in a study of T cell repertoires in ileal Crohn's disease. As to time point: neoterminal ileum biopsy at postoperative endoscopy, about 6 months after surgery. TCRdb's table, derived via immunoSEQ multiplex PCR, lists solely in-frame clones and lacks some. The data contain some 13,000 clones, roughly 80% of them singletons. Sample: ileal tissue. The receptors originated from an adult with Crohn's disease.

V usage is TRBV2 and J usage is TRBJ1-6, with 10 bases lining up with TRBD1. Trimming removed 6 bases from V and 8 bases from J; junction bases left unmatched: 10. The CDR3 is 16 residues long. Looked up from germline, CDR1 is SNHLY and CDR2 is FYNNEI. The CDR3 here is CASSLPGQGHYSPLHF. The CDR3 nucleotides are TGTGCCAGCAGCCTCCCGGGACAGGGGCACTATTCACCCCTCCACTTT.

The rearrangement links TRBV7-8 to TRBJ1-1, with D uncertain. Germline CDR1 reads SGHVS; CDR2 reads FQNEAQ. The CDR3 sequence is 14 residues long. V gave up 5 bases and J gave up 0 bases, with 10 bases separating them. As DNA, the CDR3 is TGTGCCAGCAGCCCGCGGGCACTGAACACTGAAGCTTTCTTT. Translation gives CASSPRALNTEAFF.

The gene calls are TRBV2 and TRBJ2-7; 7 nucleotides agree with TRBD1. Germline V gene lookup returns CDR1 SNHLY and CDR2 FYNNEI. The J segment lost 6 bases and the V segment lost 5 bases, leaving 16 bases of the junction unmatched. The CDR3 loop spans 16 amino acids. The DNA for the CDR3 is TGTGCCAGCAGTATCCCGACAGGGCGATTTAGGCGCGAGCAGTACTTC. Translating gives CASSIPTGRFRREQYF.

V gene TRBV7-2 combines with J gene TRBJ2-7; 8 bases line up with TRBD1. The V and J ends lost 5 bases and 4 bases, in that order; junction bases with no gene match: 7. The CDR3 runs 14 residues. Germline CDR1 SGHTA, CDR2 FQGNSA. The CDR3 sequence: CASSTQGAVYEQYF. The CDR3 DNA is TGTGCCAGCAGCACGCAGGGGGCGGTATACGAGCAGTACTTC.

The CDR3 sequence is CASAKGLADLASTDTQYF. In DNA form, the CDR3 reads TGTGCCAGTGCCAAGGGACTAGCGGACTTAGCAAGCACAGATACGCAGTATTTT. The V call is TRBV19, the J call TRBJ2-3, with 11 positions matching TRBD2. Per the germline V gene, CDR1 is LNHDA and CDR2 is SQIVND (reference sequence). This CDR3 has 18 amino acids. V was clipped by 8 bases and J by 0 bases; unmatched bases: 13.

The V gene is TRBV7-9, the J gene TRBJ2-5, with a tentative D call TRBD2 (5 bases). The CDR3 covers 15 residues. The germline V and J ends were trimmed by 1 base and 2 bases, with 11 bases remaining between them. CDR1 is SEHNR and CDR2 is FQNEAQ in the germline V gene (reference sequence). The CDR3 here is CASSLGSSSQETQYF. DNA for the CDR3: TGTGCCAGCAGCTTAGGGTCTAGCAGTCAAGAGACCCAGTACTTC.

The chain joins TRBV15 to TRBJ1-1; D uncertain. Deletions cut 1 base from V and 5 bases from J, with 8 bases between. The CDR3 runs 13 residues. The germline V gene encodes CDR1 LNHNV and CDR2 YYDKDF (reference sequence). CDR3 amino acids: CATSRGAGTEAFF. The CDR3 nucleotides read TGTGCCACCAGCAGAGGGGCCGGTACTGAAGCTTTCTTT.

The V and J genes are TRBV4-1 and TRBJ2-1, with no clear D. CDR1 is MGHRA and CDR2 is YSYEKL in the germline V gene. V was cut by 2 bases and J by 10 bases, with 6 bases left in between. The CDR3 loop spans 11 amino acids. CDR3 in amino acids: CASSQMREQFF. CDR3 nucleotide sequence: TGCGCCAGCAGCCAAATGCGGGAGCAGTTCTTC.

The chain combines TRBV2 with TRBJ1-5; TRBD1 is a possible D gene (5 bases). Germline-derived CDR1 and CDR2 are SNHLY and FYNNEI. V dropped 8 bases and J dropped 8 bases, with 16 bases sitting between them. This CDR3 has 13 residues. The CDR3 here is CASDMGRGKPQHF. CDR3 bases: TGTGCCAGCGATATGGGACGGGGGAAGCCCCAGCATTTT.

The V call is TRBV19, the J call TRBJ2-3; 9 nucleotides agree with TRBD2. The CDR3 has 15 amino acids. From germline, CDR1 is LNHDA and CDR2 SQIVND (reference sequence). J lost 0 bases, V lost 5 bases, and 3 bases had no gene match. The CDR3 DNA is TGTGCCAGTAGTCTGGCGGGAGGGAGCACAGATACGCAGTATTTT. Amino acids: CASSLAGGSTDTQYF.

The V and J genes are TRBV19 and TRBJ2-4, with a weak D call TRBD2 (7 bases). Germline values: CDR1 LNHDA, CDR2 SQIVND (reference sequence). V lost 7 bases, J lost 5 bases, and 15 bases lay in between. This CDR3 is 14 amino acids long. The CDR3 loop is CASNSPGGENIQYF. CDR3 DNA: TGTGCCAGTAATTCTCCGGGGGGCGAAAACATTCAGTACTTC.

The chain recombines TRBV30 with TRBJ1-4; D unresolved. The V gene's germline CDR1 is GTSNPN and CDR2 SVGIG (reference sequence). This CDR3 has 12 amino acids. V lost 4 bases to trimming and J lost 8 bases, with 11 bases between them. The CDR3: CAWKREGEKLFF. The CDR3 region has the DNA TGTGCCTGGAAGAGGGAAGGAGAAAAACTGTTTTTT.

The chain uses TRBV18 and TRBJ1-2; the D is unclear. Trimming pared 3 bases from V and 5 bases from J, leaving 10 bases between. This CDR3 contains 13 residues. Germline V gene data show CDR1 as KGHSH and CDR2 as LQKENI. CDR3 nucleotide sequence: TGTGCCAGCTCACCGAACGGGGAATATGGCTACACCTTC. The encoded protein is CASSPNGEYGYTF.

This clone has a handful of counts. The CDR3 loop reads CASSLRAGGPMSDTQYF. The DNA of the CDR3 is TGTGCCAGCAGCTTACGAGCGGGGGGGCCTATGTCAGATACGCAGTATTTT. The chain couples TRBV7-3 to TRBJ2-3, with 10 positions matching TRBD2. Per germline, CDR1 SGHTA and CDR2 FQGTGA. The junction had 9 bases not matched to a gene; V was cut back by 2 bases and J by 4 bases. The CDR3 totals 17 residues.

V and J are TRBV29-1 and TRBJ1-1; perhaps TRBD1 as D (6 bases). This CDR3 has 13 amino acids. CDR1 is SQVTM, CDR2 ANQGSEA, per germline. V was shortened by 4 bases and J by 0 bases, with 9 bases between the two germline ends. The chain's CDR3 is CSVGDNMNTEAFF. In DNA, the CDR3 is TGCAGCGTTGGGGACAACATGAACACTGAAGCTTTCTTT.

The chain couples TRBV18 to TRBJ1-5, with 7 bases matching TRBD1. Germline V gene data show CDR1 as KGHSH and CDR2 as LQKENI. The CDR3 is 16 amino acids. With 0 bases clipped from V and 1 base from J, the junction kept 3 bases outside the gene matches. CDR3 in amino acids: CASSPPLGQSNQPQHF. The CDR3 bases are TGTGCCAGCTCACCACCCTTGGGACAGAGCAATCAGCCCCAGCATTTT. Supplemented by reference TRBV18 and TRBJ1-5, the full variable domain reads NAGVMQNPRHLVRRRGQEARLRCSPMKGHSHVYWYRQLPEEGLKFMVYLQKENIIDESGMPKERFSAEFPKEGPSILRIQQVVRGDSAAYFCASSPPLGQSNQPQHFGDGTRLSIL.

This chain connects TRBV23-1 to TRBJ1-5; 9 nucleotides line up with TRBD1. TRBV23-1 is an ORF, with its function uncertain. CDR3 length: 13 residues. J gave up 6 bases and V 7 bases, and 4 bases lay outside the gene matches. CDR3 sequence: CASIQGALQPQHF. The CDR3 DNA is TGCGCCAGCATACAGGGGGCGCTTCAGCCCCAGCATTTT.

V is TRBV7-9 and J is TRBJ1-4; the D is unclear. V lost 1 base and J lost 3, with 9 bases in between. The length of the CDR3 is 15 residues. Per germline, CDR1 SEHNR and CDR2 FQNEAQ (reference sequence). CDR3 region: CASSLGAGSNEKLFF. CDR3 sequence (DNA): TGTGCCAGCAGCTTAGGAGCGGGGTCTAATGAAAAACTGTTTTTT.

V and J are TRBV6-5 and TRBJ2-2; 7 bases align to TRBD1. Germline V gene sequence: CDR1 MNHEY, CDR2 SVGAGI. The length of the CDR3 is 15 residues. V dropped 6 bases and J dropped 0; count of bases not matched to a gene: 4. The CDR3 loop reads CASSPGTANTGELFF. The DNA for the CDR3 is TGTGCCAGCAGCCCCGGGACAGCGAACACCGGGGAGCTGTTTTTT.

This rearrangement joins TRBV9 to TRBJ1-4; D is possibly TRBD1 (6 bases). This CDR3 comprises 16 residues. Germline CDR1 is SGDLS and CDR2 is YYNGEE. The V end lost 4 bases, the J end lost 3 bases, and 16 bases lay between the germline ends. The CDR3 spells CASSPHQGMANEKLFF. CDR3 in DNA: TGTGCCAGCAGCCCACACCAGGGGATGGCTAATGAAAAACTGTTTTTT.

This chain joins TRBV19 and TRBJ1-4; 7 bases agree with TRBD1. This CDR3 region has 16 residues. Germline values: CDR1 LNHDA, CDR2 SQIVND (reference sequence). With 5 bases clipped from V and 0 bases from J, the junction kept 6 bases outside the gene matches. DNA of the CDR3: TGTGCCAGTAGTCCCGGGACAGCTGCAACTAATGAAAAACTGTTTTTT. It yields the protein CASSPGTAATNEKLFF.

The J gene is TRBJ2-3, the V gene TRBV10-3, with 8 bases fitting TRBD2. Germline V gene data show CDR1 as ENHRY and CDR2 as SYGVKD. The junction had 8 bases not matched to a gene; V was cut back by 3 bases and J by 0 bases. The CDR3 loop spans 17 amino acids. This CDR3 reads CAISDTSGTRSTDTQYF. The CDR3 DNA follows: TGTGCCATCAGTGATACCTCGGGGACTAGGAGCACAGATACGCAGTATTTT.

This clone showed up just a few times. At one of its ends the junction is not consistent with the germline gene, which may arise from a read error. This rearrangement joins TRBV2 to TRBJ2-7, with 10 bases aligning to TRBD2. In germline, CDR1 is SNHLY, CDR2 FYNNEI. CDR3 length equals 14 residues. The chain's CDR3 is CASSQAGGSYEQYF. The DNA for the CDR3 is TGTGCCAGCAGTCAAGCGGGGGGGTCCTACGAGCAGTACTTC.

This chain connects TRBV28 to TRBJ2-5, with D perhaps matching TRBD2 (7 bases). The V and J ends lost 3 bases and 2 bases respectively, with 13 bases between them. CDR3 size: 15 residues. Germline CDR1 is MDHEN and CDR2 is SYDVKM. For the CDR3, the DNA is TGTGCCAGCAGTTTGGGGGGGGCTGGGCAAGAGACCCAGTACTTC. It is translated as CASSLGGAGQETQYF. Combining the CDR3 with reference TRBV28 and TRBJ2-5 gives the whole variable domain DVKVTQSSRYLVKRTGEKVFLECVQDMDHENMFWYRQDPGLGLRLIYFSYDVKMKEKGDIPEGYSVSREKKERFSLILESASTNQTSMYLCASSLGGAGQETQYFGPGTRLLVL.

The V call is TRBV7-9, the J call TRBJ1-4; D uncertain. The CDR3 sequence is 16 residues long. Germline CDR1 is SEHNR and CDR2 is FQNEAQ (reference sequence). V was trimmed by 6 bases and J by 7 bases, leaving 21 bases between them. The CDR3 sequence: CASSPEASSFGEKLFF. The CDR3 nucleotides are TGTGCCAGCAGTCCAGAGGCGTCTTCATTCGGTGAAAAACTGTTTTTT. Supplemented by reference TRBV7-9 and TRBJ1-4, the full variable domain reads DTGVSQNPRHKITKRGQNVTFRCDPISEHNRLYWYRQTLGQGPEFLTYFQNEAQLEKSRLLSDRFSAERPKGSFSTLEIQRTEQGDSAMYLCASSPEASSFGEKLFFGSGTQLSVL.

V and J are TRBV6-1 and TRBJ1-6; 7 positions match TRBD1. Germline-derived CDR1 and CDR2 are MNHNS and SASEGT. Trimming at V came to 6 bases and at J to 14 bases, leaving 10 bases not matched to a gene. The CDR3 contains 13 residues. CDR3 DNA sequence: TGTGCCAGCAGGGGACAGCCCGGGGGGGCCCTCCACTTT. Its protein product is CASRGQPGGALHF.

This chain connects TRBV7-2 to TRBJ2-2, with 8 bases identical to TRBD2. The CDR3 loop spans 15 amino acids. The ends lost 2 bases at V and 4 bases at J; junction bases unmatched: 3. Germline V lookup: CDR1 SGHTA, CDR2 FQGNSA. The CDR3 DNA reads as TGTGCCAGCAGCTTAAGCGGGGGACCCACCGGGGAGCTGTTTTTT. It specifies CASSLSGGPTGELFF.